The 8 T cell receptor beta chains presented below share a single source sample, sequenced in a study of blood T cell repertoires in COVID-19. Using immunoSEQ multiplex PCR, the repertoire was profiled, and TCRdb retains in-frame clones only, with some absent. The table has over 90,000 clones, around 88% seen once. The sample was peripheral blood. The receptors derive from a human donor in a cohort sampled during active COVID-19.

CDR3: CASRLSGGTDTQYF. The CDR3 DNA follows: TGTGCCAGCAGGCTATCCGGGGGTACAGATACGCAGTATTTT. This chain joins TRBV28 and TRBJ2-3, with a possible D match to TRBD2 (6 bases). There are 14 residues in the CDR3. Trimming left V 6 bases short and J 3 bases short, with 13 bases between. The germline V gene encodes CDR1 MDHEN and CDR2 SYDVKM.

In nucleotides, the CDR3 is TGTGCCAGCAGTGCCTACGGGACTAGCGGGAGCACCAATGAGCAGTTCTTC. Translation: CASSAYGTSGSTNEQFF. V usage is TRBV6-1 and J usage is TRBJ2-1, with 14 bases matching TRBD2. The germline gives CDR1 MNHNS, CDR2 SASEGT. Trimming removed 4 bases from V and 6 bases from J; junction bases left unmatched: 8. The CDR3 length is 17 residues.

The chain uses TRBV18 and TRBJ2-1, with D possibly TRBD2 on 5 matching bases. The CDR3 sequence is 14 residues long. Trimming shortened V by 6 bases and J by 8 bases, and 17 bases separated the two germline ends. Germline V lookup: CDR1 KGHSH, CDR2 LQKENI. The CDR3 DNA reads as TGTGCCAGCTCCTGGCGGGCCAGTACGGATGAGCAGTTCTTC. This codes for CASSWRASTDEQFF.

The chain joins TRBV7-9 to TRBJ2-5; 10 bases are a match to TRBD1. Trimming removed 5 bases from V and 5 bases from J; junction bases left unmatched: 8. The CDR3 totals 15 residues. Germline V gene data show CDR1 as SEHNR and CDR2 as FQNEAQ (reference sequence). The CDR3 DNA follows: TGTGCCAGCAGCCGCCCCGGACAGGGGGTGGAGACCCAGTACTTC. It is translated as CASSRPGQGVETQYF.

This clone is a singleton in its sample. The chain carries TRBV29-1 and TRBJ2-2; 8 bases match TRBD2. The CDR3 has 14 residues. In germline, CDR1 is SQVTM, CDR2 ANQGSEA. The CDR3 reads CTVGTSGNTGELFF. In DNA, the CDR3 is TGCACCGTCGGCACTAGCGGGAACACCGGGGAGCTGTTTTTT.

The rearrangement links TRBV7-2 to TRBJ2-3; possibly TRBD2 for D (5 bases). Germline V gene sequence: CDR1 SGHTA, CDR2 FQGNSA. The ends were cut back, 2 bases at V and 6 bases at J, with 9 bases in the middle. The CDR3 is 13 residues long. The CDR3 DNA follows: TGTGCCAGCAGCTTATCGGGGTCGGATACGCAGTATTTT. The encoded protein is CASSLSGSDTQYF.

The chain uses TRBV30 and TRBJ2-3; 12 bases agree with TRBD2. Germline-derived CDR1 and CDR2 are GTSNPN and SVGIG (reference sequence). This CDR3 has 18 residues. V shed 0 bases, J shed 0 bases, and the junction held 7 bases outside the gene matches. DNA for the CDR3: TGTGCCTGGAGTGTCGGGACTAGCGGGCTCCTTAGCACAGATACGCAGTATTTT. Its protein is CAWSVGTSGLLSTDTQYF.

A single count supports this clone. The V and J genes are TRBV10-2 and TRBJ1-1; D may be TRBD1 (5 bases). The germline gives CDR1 WSHSY, CDR2 SAAADI. Trimming took 0 bases from V and 4 from J, leaving 12 bases between them. The CDR3 consists of 15 residues. CDR3 residues: CASSESQGLGTEAFF. As DNA, the CDR3 is TGCGCCAGCAGTGAGTCTCAGGGATTGGGCACTGAAGCTTTCTTT.